One and the same sample provided the 31 T cell receptor beta chains below, sequenced in a study of cytomegalovirus exposure and HLA in healthy donors. PCR involved 60 Vbeta and 13 Jbeta primers. The assay was immunoSEQ multiplex PCR, and TCRdb's table has in-frame clones only and misses some. The sample lists about 73,000 clones, roughly four fifths occurring once. The sample taken for sequencing was PBMCs. The receptors shown here come from a man between 65 and 85 years old in good health and CMV-seronegative.

V usage is TRBV6-5 and J usage is TRBJ1-5; 7 bases are shared with TRBD1. CDR3 length equals 13 residues. Germline trimming cut 9 bases from V and 2 bases from J; bases unmatched to any gene: 4. Looked up from germline, CDR1 is MNHEY and CDR2 is SVGAGI. CDR3 sequence reads: CASGQDRNQPQHF. In nucleotides, the CDR3 is TGTGCCAGTGGACAGGATCGCAATCAGCCCCAGCATTTT.

This chain connects TRBV27 to TRBJ1-2; TRBD1 agrees at 7 bases. The CDR3 has 13 residues. Losses at the gene ends were 5 bases for V and 7 bases for J; bases not matched to a gene: 7. The germline V gene encodes CDR1 MNHEY and CDR2 SMNVEV (reference sequence). This CDR3 reads CASSMGDRRGYTF. CDR3 DNA: TGTGCCAGCAGTATGGGGGACAGACGTGGCTACACCTTC.

As concerns this clone: One end of the junction varies from germline; a read error may be responsible. The gene calls are TRBV13 and TRBJ1-2; 7 nucleotides agree with TRBD1. Germline lookup yields CDR1 PRHDT and CDR2 FYEKMQ (reference sequence). The CDR3 is 17 amino acids. CDR3 sequence: CASSKRQGIVAKYGYTF. CDR3 sequence (DNA): TGTGCCAGCAGCAAGCGACAGGGAATAGTTGCTAAGTATGGCTACACCTTC.

The chain is built from TRBV7-2 and TRBJ2-1, with 13 bases identical to TRBD2. From germline, CDR1 is SGHTA and CDR2 FQGNSA. The J segment lost 8 bases and the V segment lost 1 base, leaving 5 bases of the junction unmatched. This CDR3 contains 16 residues. The CDR3 nucleotides are TGTGCCAGCAGCTTAGGCCCTACTAGCGGGAGGGATGAGCAGTTCTTC. This gives the protein CASSLGPTSGRDEQFF.

This clone was found a few times. This rearrangement joins TRBV7-2 to TRBJ2-1; TRBD2 matches at 9 bases. Germline-derived CDR1 and CDR2 are SGHTA and FQGNSA. The junction had 13 bases not matched to a gene; V was cut back by 4 bases and J by 6 bases. This CDR3 contains 17 residues. In DNA form, the CDR3 reads TGTGCCAGCAGCTCGCAACCCCCGGGACTAGCCGGCAATGAGCAGTTCTTC. Protein: CASSSQPPGLAGNEQFF.

The chain is built from TRBV7-2 and TRBJ1-1, with D perhaps matching TRBD1 (5 bases). Germline V CDR1 and CDR2: SGHTA, FQGNSA. The CDR3 length is 13 residues. With 3 bases removed from V and 3 bases from J, the gap between germline ends came to 8 bases. The CDR3 DNA is TGTGCCAGCAGCTTGCCAGGGCACACTGAAGCTTTCTTT. This encodes CASSLPGHTEAFF.

This clone showed up just a few times. This chain connects TRBV7-2 to TRBJ1-5; no clear D gene. The CDR3 is made up of 15 amino acids. V was cut by 1 base and J by 6 bases, with 13 bases left in between. Germline V gives CDR1 SGHTA, CDR2 FQGNSA. The CDR3 spells CASSLEGAAGQPQHF. Written as DNA, the CDR3 is TGTGCCAGCAGCTTAGAAGGAGCCGCGGGTCAGCCCCAGCATTTT.

This chain uses TRBV6-6 with TRBJ1-1, with 8 bases lining up with TRBD1. The ends lost 6 bases at V and 5 bases at J; junction bases unmatched: 5. Germline V gene data show CDR1 as MNHNY and CDR2 as SVGAGI (reference sequence). The CDR3 is 13 residues long. CDR3 sequence: CASSRQGATEAFF. The CDR3 DNA sequence: TGTGCCAGCAGCCGCCAGGGGGCAACTGAAGCTTTCTTT.

This clone has just a few counts. This chain joins TRBV4-1 and TRBJ2-1; D possibly corresponds to TRBD1 (6 bases). V lost 2 bases and J 8 bases, leaving 10 bases between the germline ends. The CDR3 has 13 amino acids. Germline V gene lookup returns CDR1 MGHRA and CDR2 YSYEKL. The CDR3 region is CASSQRGWDEQFF. Written as DNA, the CDR3 is TGCGCCAGCAGCCAAAGGGGGTGGGATGAGCAGTTCTTC.

The rearrangement uses TRBV19 and TRBJ2-3; 7 positions agree with TRBD1. Germline assignment: CDR1 LNHDA and CDR2 SQIVND (reference sequence). V dropped 4 bases and J dropped 4; count of bases not matched to a gene: 5. The CDR3 is made up of 14 amino acids. The CDR3 sequence is CASSTLGGPDTQYF. CDR3 DNA sequence: TGTGCCAGTAGTACCCTAGGGGGCCCAGATACGCAGTATTTT.

The chain carries TRBV7-2 and TRBJ2-3; D remains ambiguous. The CDR3 is 14 amino acids. Germline V lookup: CDR1 SGHTA, CDR2 FQGNSA. The V end was cut by 2 bases, the J end by 1 base, with 7 bases between. CDR3 sequence (DNA): TGTGCCAGCAGCTTATTCCAGGGCACAGATACGCAGTATTTT. It yields the protein CASSLFQGTDTQYF.

The J gene is TRBJ2-1, the V gene TRBV7-9, with TRBD2 identical over 7 bases. In germline, CDR1 is SEHNR, CDR2 FQNEAQ (reference sequence). This CDR3 comprises 14 residues. The trim removed 6 bases at V and 9 bases at J, leaving 11 bases unmatched. The CDR3 region has the DNA TGTGCCAGCAGTAGTCGGGGAGGGATTTCTGAGCAGTTCTTC. Its translation: CASSSRGGISEQFF.

The V and J genes are TRBV27 and TRBJ2-1; TRBD1 aligns across 7 bases. V lost 9 bases, J lost 3 bases, and 8 bases stayed unmatched. The germline CDR1 and CDR2 sequences are MNHEY and SMNVEV (reference sequence). The CDR3 length is 14 residues. The CDR3 DNA is TGTGCCAGGATTAGGGGGCGAGGCTACAATGAGCAGTTCTTC. The encoded protein is CARIRGRGYNEQFF.

This clone was picked up one time. The V call is TRBV11-3, the J call TRBJ2-1; 7 bases are shared with TRBD2. J gave up 7 bases and V 1 base, and 7 bases lay outside the gene matches. There are 15 residues in the CDR3. In germline, CDR1 is SGHNT, CDR2 YENEEA. The CDR3 nucleotides are TGTGCCAGCAGCTTAGGGGAGGGTCGGGGTAATGAGCAGTTCTTC. Amino acid sequence: CASSLGEGRGNEQFF. Using reference TRBV11-3 and TRBJ2-1 for the parts outside the CDR3, the full variable domain is EAGVVQSPRYKIIEKKQPVAFWCNPISGHNTLYWYLQNLGQGPELLIRYENEEAVDDSQLPKDRFSAERLKGVDSTLKIQPAELGDSAVYLCASSLGEGRGNEQFFGPGTRLTVL.

The genes are TRBV5-1 and TRBJ2-2, with D unresolved. The germline V gene encodes CDR1 SGHRS and CDR2 YFSETQ. The CDR3 sequence is 14 residues long. V lost 4 bases and J 4 bases, leaving 11 bases between the germline ends. In DNA, the CDR3 is TGCGCCAGCAGCGAAACGACATTCACCGGGGAGCTGTTTTTT. This translates into CASSETTFTGELFF.

The rearrangement links TRBV28 to TRBJ1-1; D remains unclear. The V gene lost 2 bases and the J gene lost 4 bases, with 17 bases spanning the gap. The CDR3 sequence is 16 residues long. Germline lookup yields CDR1 MDHEN and CDR2 SYDVKM. DNA for the CDR3: TGTGCCAGCAGTTTAAACGGTCGCAGGAGGGTCACTGAAGCTTTCTTT. It translates to CASSLNGRRRVTEAFF.

The chain combines TRBV7-2 with TRBJ2-7; TRBD2 aligns across 9 bases. Germline V gives CDR1 SGHTA, CDR2 FQGNSA. The V segment lost 4 bases and the J segment 7 bases; nucleotides outside the gene matches: 14. The CDR3 sequence is 16 residues long. The DNA for the CDR3 is TGTGCCAGCAGCTGGGATAGCGGGGGTGGTTTTCAGGAGCAGTACTTC. Its protein product is CASSWDSGGGFQEQYF.

The chain joins TRBV4-1 to TRBJ1-1; unclear D gene. Germline values: CDR1 MGHRA, CDR2 YSYEKL. The germline V and J ends were trimmed by 4 bases and 10 bases, with 16 bases remaining between them. There are 13 residues in the CDR3. CDR3 sequence reads: CASSPVDLPGAFF. The CDR3 nucleotides read TGCGCCAGCAGCCCCGTGGATCTCCCGGGAGCTTTCTTT.

This clone showed up just a few times. This chain joins TRBV10-3 and TRBJ2-7; D is uncertain. Looked up from germline, CDR1 is ENHRY and CDR2 is SYGVKD. This CDR3 spans 13 amino acids. V was clipped by 2 bases and J by 0 bases, with 5 bases between them. The chain's CDR3 is CAISERSSYEQYF. In DNA form, the CDR3 reads TGTGCCATCAGTGAGCGGAGCTCCTACGAGCAGTACTTC.

This clone was recorded once. The rearrangement uses TRBV5-1 and TRBJ2-7; the match to TRBD2 covers 9 bases. Germline CDR1 is SGHRS and CDR2 is YFSETQ. CDR3 length: 19 amino acids. J lost 3 bases, V lost 1 base, and 17 bases had no gene match. CDR3 protein: CASSLRAGGTTGRYYEQYF. DNA for the CDR3: TGCGCCAGCAGCTTGAGGGCGGGAGGGACTACCGGCCGGTACTACGAGCAGTACTTC.

About this clone: An end of the junction does not agree with germline; a read error may underlie this. V is TRBV5-1 and J is TRBJ2-1; TRBD2 is a possible D gene (6 bases). The V gene's germline CDR1 is SGHRS and CDR2 YFSETQ. The CDR3 totals 13 residues. CDR3 sequence (DNA): TGCGCCAGCAGCCCCCGGGACTTTCTCCGGCTGGTCTTC. Translating it yields CASSPRDFLRLVF.

Comment on this clone: At one end, the junction sequence differs from germline, possibly due to a read error. The rearrangement links TRBV7-9 to TRBJ2-2; a possible D gene is TRBD2 (5 bases). The CDR3 has 15 residues. The germline V gene encodes CDR1 SEHNR and CDR2 FQNEAQ (reference sequence). The CDR3 is CSSSLGSYNTGELFF. The CDR3, as DNA: TGTTCCAGCAGCTTAGGGAGTTATAACACCGGGGAGCTGTTTTTT.

The V call is TRBV6-5, the J call TRBJ1-4; D is possibly TRBD1 (6 bases). Per germline, CDR1 MNHEY and CDR2 SVGAGI. The V and J ends lost 0 bases and 5 bases respectively, with 13 bases between them. This CDR3 region has 16 residues. In DNA, the CDR3 is TGTGCCAGCAGTTACTCGATCGGGGGGGCGAATGAAAAACTGTTTTTT. It codes for CASSYSIGGANEKLFF.

Worth noting for this clone: Germline is not matched at one junction end, which may reflect a read error. The chain employs TRBV14 and TRBJ1-2, with 7 positions matching TRBD1. The CDR3 is made up of 13 amino acids. Germline values: CDR1 SGHDN, CDR2 FVKESK. CDR3 bases: TGTGCCAGCAGCCAAGATCTACGGGACAGCCAGTCCTTC. Its protein is CASSQDLRDSQSF.

This chain uses TRBV2 with TRBJ1-2; 9 bases fit TRBD1. Germline lookup yields CDR1 SNHLY and CDR2 FYNNEI. V lost 6 bases, J lost 3 bases, and 8 bases stayed unmatched. There are 15 residues in the CDR3. CDR3 nucleotides: TGTGCCAGCAGACAACAGGGGGCTGCCTACTATGGCTACACCTTC. Residues: CASRQQGAAYYGYTF. Variable domain in full (rest from reference TRBV2 and TRBJ1-2): EPEVTQTPSHQVTQMGQEVILRCVPISNHLYFYWYRQILGQKVEFLVSFYNNEISEKSEIFDDQFSVERPDGSNFTLKIRSTKLEDSAMYFCASRQQGAAYYGYTFGSGTRLTVV.

The chain joins TRBV7-8 to TRBJ1-1; tentative D call: TRBD1 (6 bases). Germline V gene sequence: CDR1 SGHVS, CDR2 FQNEAQ. The CDR3 extends over 14 amino acids. V lost 3 bases to trimming and J lost 2 bases, with 10 bases between them. The CDR3 loop reads CASSFTQGNTEAFF. In nucleotides, the CDR3 is TGTGCCAGCAGCTTTACACAGGGTAACACTGAAGCTTTCTTT.

This clone has ten or more counts. This chain joins TRBV6-6 and TRBJ1-4, with 10 nucleotides matching TRBD1. V lost 4 bases to trimming and J lost 7 bases; unmatched junction nucleotides: 9. CDR3 length: 16 residues. Per the germline V gene, CDR1 is MNHNY and CDR2 is SVGAGI (reference sequence). The CDR3, as DNA: TGTGCCAGCAGTTTCGGACAGGGGGTCCCTTTTGAAAAACTGTTTTTT. It is translated as CASSFGQGVPFEKLFF.

A single count supports this clone. Here the CDR3 DNA reads TGTGCCAGTAGTGTACAGGGGGTCAACACCGGGGAGCTGTTTTTT. It translates to CASSVQGVNTGELFF. The rearrangement links TRBV19 to TRBJ2-2; 8 positions agree with TRBD1. V was clipped by 5 bases and J by 2 bases; unmatched bases: 4. CDR1 and CDR2 from the germline V gene are LNHDA and SQIVND (reference sequence). This CDR3 is 15 amino acids long.

This clone showed up just a few times. This likely comes from a read error, as the CDR3 has no conserved phenylalanine or tryptophan at its end. The DNA is omitted, as the CDR3 cannot be located on it reliably, and the CDR3 follows TCRdb's listing. The CDR3 here is CASSQAGTGSTVLS. This sequence joins TRBV6-5 and TRBJ1-1; the D call in the table, TRBD1, was not verified against the DNA. Germline V CDR1 and CDR2: MNHEY, SVGAGI. 14 amino acids form the CDR3, both terminal residues included.

The genes are TRBV7-2 and TRBJ2-7; the match to TRBD2 covers 8 bases. The germline CDR1 and CDR2 sequences are SGHTA and FQGNSA. After removal of 1 base from V and 6 bases from J, the junction contained 8 bases not matched to a gene. This CDR3 has 15 amino acids. CDR3 sequence: CASSLVPAGGGEQYF. The DNA of the CDR3 is TGTGCCAGCAGCTTAGTCCCCGCGGGGGGTGGCGAGCAGTACTTC.

The chain is built from TRBV10-3 and TRBJ1-1; perhaps TRBD1 as D (5 bases). V was trimmed by 2 bases and J by 2 bases, leaving 6 bases between them. The germline V gene has CDR1 ENHRY and CDR2 SYGVKD. The CDR3 loop spans 13 amino acids. CDR3 nucleotide sequence: TGTGCCATCAGTGAGGGGGCTAACACTGAAGCTTTCTTT. Encoded protein: CAISEGANTEAFF.